This T cell receptor (beta chain) was profiled in a study of blood T cells in healthy people across ages. Turning to this clonotype: What it binds is not known.

Alongside a J-beta primer mix, a sample-barcoded 5' primer served in a second PCR lasting roughly 7 to 11 cycles. Every individual sample yielded 2.5 million or more paired-end reads (each containing CDR3). TCRdb used MiXCR to reprocess the 5' RACE reads, holding one entry per CDR3 protein. The sample contains roughly 1.6 million distinct CDR3 sequences, almost 35% of which appear only once. Points from the study as a whole: Long-lived and aged donors differed, with more naive CD4+ cells and higher diversity in the long-lived. It was not possible, with unsorted PBMCs, to conclusively compare naive and antigen-experienced cells.

CDR3 length equals 14 residues. The TCR originated in a woman under 40 in good health. The rearrangement joins TRBV21-1 to TRBJ2-3; the D call TRBD1 from the table was never checked on the DNA. TRBV21-1 is a pseudogene. The sequenced sample was blood. The DNA for the CDR3 is TGTGCCAGCAATGGGGGACCCAGCACAGATACGCAGTATTTT. Protein sequence: CASNGGPSTDTQYF.